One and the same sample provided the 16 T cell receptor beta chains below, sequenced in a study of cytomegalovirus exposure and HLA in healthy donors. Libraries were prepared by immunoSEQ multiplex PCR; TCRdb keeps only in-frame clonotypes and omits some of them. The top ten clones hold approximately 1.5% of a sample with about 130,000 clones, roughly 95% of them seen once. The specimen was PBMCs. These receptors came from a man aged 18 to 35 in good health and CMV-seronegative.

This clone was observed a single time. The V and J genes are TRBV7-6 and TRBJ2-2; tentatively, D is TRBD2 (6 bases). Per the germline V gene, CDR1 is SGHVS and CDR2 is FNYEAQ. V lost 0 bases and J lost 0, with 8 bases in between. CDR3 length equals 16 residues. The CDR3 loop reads CASSLAGGANTGELFF. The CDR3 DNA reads TGTGCCAGCAGCTTAGCGGGAGGCGCGAACACCGGGGAGCTGTTTTTT.

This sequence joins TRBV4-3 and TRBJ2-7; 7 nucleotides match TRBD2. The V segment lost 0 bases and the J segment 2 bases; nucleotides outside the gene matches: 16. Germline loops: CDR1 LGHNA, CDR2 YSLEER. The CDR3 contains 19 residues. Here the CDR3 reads CASSQDRAGLAVTPYEQYF. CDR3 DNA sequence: TGCGCCAGCAGCCAAGATCGGGCAGGGCTAGCGGTGACTCCCTACGAGCAGTACTTC.

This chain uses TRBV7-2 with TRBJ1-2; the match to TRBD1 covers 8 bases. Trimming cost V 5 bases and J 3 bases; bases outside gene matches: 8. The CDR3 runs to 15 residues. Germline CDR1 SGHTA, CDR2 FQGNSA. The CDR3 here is CASSTRTGRDYGYTF. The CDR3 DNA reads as TGTGCCAGCAGCACCCGGACAGGGCGCGACTATGGCTACACCTTC.

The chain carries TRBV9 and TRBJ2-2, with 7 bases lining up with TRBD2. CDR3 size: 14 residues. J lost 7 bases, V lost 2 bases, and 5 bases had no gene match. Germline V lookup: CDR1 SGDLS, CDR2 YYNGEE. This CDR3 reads CASSVAGDIGELFF. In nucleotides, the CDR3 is TGTGCCAGCAGCGTGGCGGGAGATATCGGGGAGCTGTTTTTT.

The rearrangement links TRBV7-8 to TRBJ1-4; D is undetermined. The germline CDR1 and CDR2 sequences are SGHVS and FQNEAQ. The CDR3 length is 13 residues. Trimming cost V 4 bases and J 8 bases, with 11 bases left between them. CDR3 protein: CASSWTGGEKLFF. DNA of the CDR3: TGTGCCAGCAGCTGGACTGGCGGGGAAAAACTGTTTTTT.

This CDR3 is CAWRRQGRSSYEQYF. The CDR3 nucleotides are TGTGCCTGGAGACGACAGGGGAGGAGCTCCTACGAGCAGTACTTC. The chain is built from TRBV30 and TRBJ2-7; 8 bases are a match to TRBD1. Germline V gene sequence: CDR1 GTSNPN, CDR2 SVGIG (reference sequence). CDR3 size: 15 residues. After removal of 3 bases from V and 0 bases from J, the junction contained 7 bases not matched to a gene.

CDR3 sequence reads: CASSSRGANTEAFF. The CDR3 DNA reads as TGTGCCAGCAGCTCCAGGGGGGCGAACACTGAAGCTTTCTTT. This chain connects TRBV13 to TRBJ1-1; 7 bases agree with TRBD1. V dropped 4 bases and J dropped 1; count of bases not matched to a gene: 3. The CDR3 totals 14 residues. The germline CDR1 and CDR2 sequences are PRHDT and FYEKMQ (reference sequence). Complete variable domain (other parts from reference TRBV13 and TRBJ1-1): AAGVIQSPRHLIKEKRETATLKCYPIPRHDTVYWYQQGPGQDPQFLISFYEKMQSDKGSIPDRFSAQQFSDYHSELNMSSLELGDSALYFCASSSRGANTEAFFGQGTRLTVV.

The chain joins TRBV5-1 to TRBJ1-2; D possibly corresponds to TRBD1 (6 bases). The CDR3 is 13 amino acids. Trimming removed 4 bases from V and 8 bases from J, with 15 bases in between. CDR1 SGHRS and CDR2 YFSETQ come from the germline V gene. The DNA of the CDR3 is TGCGCCAGCAGCCCTGGTGGGGGCAGGGGCTACACCTTC. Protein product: CASSPGGGRGYTF. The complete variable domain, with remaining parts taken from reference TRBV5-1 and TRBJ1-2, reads KAGVTQTPRYLIKTRGQQVTLSCSPISGHRSVSWYQQTPGQGLQFLFEYFSETQRNKGNFPGRFSGRQFSNSRSEMNVSTLELGDSALYLCASSPGGGRGYTFGSGTRLTVV.

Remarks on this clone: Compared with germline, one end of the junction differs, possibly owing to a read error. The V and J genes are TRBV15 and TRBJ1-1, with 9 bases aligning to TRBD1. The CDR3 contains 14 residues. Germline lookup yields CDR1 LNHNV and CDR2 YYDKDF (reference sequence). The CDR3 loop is CAISRGTGSSQAFF. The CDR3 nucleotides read TGTGCCATCAGCAGAGGGACAGGGTCGTCGCAAGCTTTCTTT.

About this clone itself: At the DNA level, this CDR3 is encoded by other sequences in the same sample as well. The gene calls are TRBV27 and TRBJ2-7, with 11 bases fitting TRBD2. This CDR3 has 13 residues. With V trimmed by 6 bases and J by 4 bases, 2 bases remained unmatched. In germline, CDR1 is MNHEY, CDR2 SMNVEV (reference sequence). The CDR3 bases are TGTGCCAGCAGCTTAGCGGGAGGGTACGAGCAGTACTTC. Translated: CASSLAGGYEQYF.

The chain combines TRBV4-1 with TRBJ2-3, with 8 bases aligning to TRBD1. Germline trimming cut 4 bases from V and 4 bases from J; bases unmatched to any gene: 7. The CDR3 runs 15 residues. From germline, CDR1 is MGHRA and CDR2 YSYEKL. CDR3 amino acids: CASSLRQGSADTQYF. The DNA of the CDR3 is TGCGCCAGCAGCCTTCGACAGGGGTCAGCAGATACGCAGTATTTT.

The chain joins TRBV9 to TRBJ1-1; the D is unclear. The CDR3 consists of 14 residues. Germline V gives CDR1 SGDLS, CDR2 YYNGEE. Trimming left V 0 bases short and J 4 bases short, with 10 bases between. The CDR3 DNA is TGTGCCAGCAGCGTAGTCTCGTCGGGCACTGAAGCTTTCTTT. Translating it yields CASSVVSSGTEAFF.

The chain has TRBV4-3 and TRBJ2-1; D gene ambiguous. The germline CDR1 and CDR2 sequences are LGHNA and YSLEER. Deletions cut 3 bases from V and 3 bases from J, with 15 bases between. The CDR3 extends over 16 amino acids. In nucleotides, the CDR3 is TGCGCCAGCAGCCAGGATGGCGGTTTGATCTACAATGAGCAGTTCTTC. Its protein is CASSQDGGLIYNEQFF.

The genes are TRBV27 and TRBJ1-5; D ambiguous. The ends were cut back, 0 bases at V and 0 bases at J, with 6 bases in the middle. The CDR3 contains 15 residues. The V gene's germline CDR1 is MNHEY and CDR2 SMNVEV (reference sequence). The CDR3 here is CASSLSPNSNQPQHF. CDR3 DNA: TGTGCCAGCAGTTTATCTCCCAATAGCAATCAGCCCCAGCATTTT.

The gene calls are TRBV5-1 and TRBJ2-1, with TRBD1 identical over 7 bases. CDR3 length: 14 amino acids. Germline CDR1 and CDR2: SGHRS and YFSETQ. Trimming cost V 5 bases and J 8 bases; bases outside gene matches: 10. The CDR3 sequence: CASSHGQVGDEQFF. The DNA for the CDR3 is TGCGCCAGCAGTCATGGACAGGTGGGCGATGAGCAGTTCTTC.

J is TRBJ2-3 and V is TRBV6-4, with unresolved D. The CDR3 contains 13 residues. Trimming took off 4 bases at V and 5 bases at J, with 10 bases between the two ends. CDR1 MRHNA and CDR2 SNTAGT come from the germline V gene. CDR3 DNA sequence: TGTGCCAGCAGTGTTTCGCAGTTAGATACGCAGTATTTT. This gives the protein CASSVSQLDTQYF.